The next 9 T cell receptor beta chains were all read from a single sample in a study of blood T cells in healthy people across ages. Primed by a sample-barcoded 5' primer and a J-beta primer mix, a second PCR proceeded for roughly 6 to 12 cycles. In TCRdb, the 5' RACE reads were re-called with MiXCR into one record per CDR3 protein. This repertoire shows about 670,000 distinct CDR3 sequences, roughly half found once; its top ten account for roughly 13%. Source material: blood. These receptors came from a woman at least 80 years old in good health.

This clonotype was seen a few times. The chain uses TRBV28 and TRBJ1-4; D gene unclear. The length of the CDR3 is 13 residues. Germline CDR1 MDHEN, CDR2 SYDVKM. V lost 5 bases, J lost 11 bases, and 15 bases lay in between. For the CDR3, the DNA is TGTGCCAGCAGTGTAATCGGCTTTGGGAAACTGTTTTTT. Its translation is CASSVIGFGKLFF. Complete variable domain (other parts from reference TRBV28 and TRBJ1-4): DVKVTQSSRYLVKRTGEKVFLECVQDMDHENMFWYRQDPGLGLRLIYFSYDVKMKEKGDIPEGYSVSREKKERFSLILESASTNQTSMYLCASSVIGFGKLFFGSGTQLSVL.

This clonotype was seen ten or more times. V usage is TRBV29-1 and J usage is TRBJ2-7; possibly TRBD1 for D (5 bases). The CDR3 is 11 amino acids. CDR1 is SQVTM and CDR2 is ANQGSEA in the germline V gene. The V end lost 7 bases, the J end lost 1 base, and 8 bases lay between the germline ends. The CDR3 is CSDRGSYEQYF. For the CDR3, the DNA is TGCAGCGATAGGGGATCCTACGAGCAGTACTTC.

This clonotype was recorded once. The chain links TRBV12-3 or TRBV12-4 to TRBJ2-1; D gene uncertain. The CDR3 contains 11 residues. Trimming removed 5 bases at V and 15 bases at J, with 14 bases between. The CDR3 nucleotides read TGTGCCAGCAGTAACGGACCGAGCACGTTCTTC. It is translated as CASSNGPSTFF.

The J gene is TRBJ2-4, the V gene TRBV4-1; 10 bases fit TRBD1. Gene TRBJ2-7 matches the end of the DNA better, so the J call may be wrong. Germline V gives CDR1 MGHRA, CDR2 YSYEKL. The CDR3 is made up of 15 amino acids. CDR3 in DNA: TGCGCCAGCAGCCAAGCACCGGGACAGGGGATCGAGCAGTACTTC. It codes for CASSQAPGQGIEQYF.

This clonotype was found once. The chain combines TRBV27 with TRBJ1-4; D remains unclear. The CDR3 is 16 residues long. V lost 2 bases, J lost 4 bases, and 14 bases lay in between. Germline-derived CDR1 and CDR2 are MNHEY and SMNVEV (reference sequence). CDR3 DNA sequence: TGTGCCAGCAGTTTAGTCAGATCCCGTAATAATGAAAAACTGTTTTTT. It codes for CASSLVRSRNNEKLFF.

This rearrangement joins TRBV7-2 to TRBJ2-1, with TRBD2 matching over 15 bases. V shed 7 bases and J 6 bases; nucleotides not matched to a gene: 7. Germline-derived CDR1 and CDR2 are SGHTA and FQGNSA. The CDR3 covers 16 residues. The CDR3 DNA is TGTGCCAGCACCACGCGGACTAGCGGGGGGGCCAATGAGCAGTTCTTC. It translates to CASTTRTSGGANEQFF.

For the CDR3, the DNA is TGCGCCAGCAGCTTGGGGCCAGGGGGTAACTACGAGCAGTACTTC. Its protein product is CASSLGPGGNYEQYF. The chain links TRBV5-1 to TRBJ2-5; 7 nucleotides match TRBD1. The tail of the sequence fits TRBJ2-7 better, so the J call may be wrong. The germline CDR1 and CDR2 sequences are SGHRS and YFSETQ. CDR3 length: 15 amino acids.

This clonotype was observed at least ten times. V and J are TRBV25-1 and TRBJ2-1, with 10 bases identical to TRBD1. The trim removed 4 bases at V and 5 bases at J, leaving 14 bases unmatched. The length of the CDR3 is 18 residues. Germline V gives CDR1 MGHDK, CDR2 SYGVNS. CDR3 residues: CASSVLKFGTGDNNEQFF. CDR3 DNA sequence: TGTGCCAGCAGTGTTCTGAAATTTGGGACAGGGGACAACAATGAGCAGTTCTTC.

This clonotype showed up just a few times. The V gene is TRBV21-1, the J gene TRBJ2-3; the table calls TRBD1, which could not be checked here. TRBV21-1 is reported as a pseudogene. CDR3 length: 16 residues. The CDR3 region is CASTPGKERFRDTQYF. Here the CDR3 DNA reads TGTGCCAGCACCCCAGGGAAAGAACGATTCCGGGATACGCAGTATTTT.